The subject of this entry is one T cell receptor beta chain. Its antigen is unknown. Among the approximately 110 subjects of the validation cohort, separate from the approximately 670-subject first cohort, were the donors. Trimming took 3 bases from V and 2 from J; bases not matched to a gene: 3. The CDR3 is 14 amino acids. The germline gives CDR1 KGHSH, CDR2 LQKENI. Using immunoSEQ multiplex PCR, the repertoire was profiled, and TCRdb retains in-frame clones only, with some absent. The repertoire holds about 120,000 clones, with about 85% as singletons. This specimen comes from a study of cytomegalovirus exposure and HLA in healthy donors. Whole-study results and caveats: A later analysis found first-cohort TCR clusters tended to co-occur in the 110 or so validation repertoires. Rarity characterized most TCR sequences, yet some public TCRs appeared in many donors.

The chain recombines TRBV18 with TRBJ2-7, with 8 bases matching TRBD1. This TCR came from a woman younger than 45 in good health and CMV-seronegative. Source material: PBMCs. The CDR3 loop is CASSPNRGTYEQYF. CDR3 nucleotides: TGTGCCAGCTCACCGAACAGGGGGACCTACGAGCAGTACTTC.